This T cell receptor beta chain comes out of a study of beta chain features in type 1 diabetes. Study at large: Fewer than 110 million sorted cells were examined across all samples.

Of the isolated RNA, all was reverse transcribed, and so the sequenced material was expressed TCRB transcripts. For naive, central memory and regulatory T cell samples, reads averaged around 3.6 million. Produced via immunoSEQ multiplex PCR; TCRdb's table is partial and in-frame only. The table lists hundreds of thousands of clones, 11% to 15% of them singletons, with 0.04% in the top ten. The germline V gene has CDR1 SGHRS and CDR2 YFSETQ. J lost 1 base, V lost 2 bases, and 3 bases had no gene match. The CDR3 covers 16 residues. About this clone itself: Its target is unknown.

Notes on the study in general: All four CD4+ subsets from Type 1 diabetes patients carried moderately but significantly shorter TCRB CDR3s. The influence of HLA type on TCRB rearrangement stayed undetermined.

This TCR came from a man younger than 35 with type 1 diabetes. This chain uses TRBV5-1 with TRBJ2-1; 10 bases line up with TRBD2. Sequencing was carried out using naive CD4+ T cells from blood. DNA for the CDR3: TGCGCCAGCAGCTTAGCGGGAGGGCGGTCCTACAATGAGCAGTTCTTC. It translates to CASSLAGGRSYNEQFF. Using reference TRBV5-1 and TRBJ2-1 for the parts outside the CDR3, the full variable domain is KAGVTQTPRYLIKTRGQQVTLSCSPISGHRSVSWYQQTPGQGLQFLFEYFSETQRNKGNFPGRFSGRQFSNSRSEMNVSTLELGDSALYLCASSLAGGRSYNEQFFGPGTRLTVL.